These 10 T cell receptor beta chains originate from one sample sequenced in a study of cytomegalovirus exposure and HLA in healthy donors (dated by TCRdb to the late 2010s). Library preparation used the immunoSEQ multiplex PCR assay. For the multiplex PCR, a mixture combining 60 forward primers for TCR Vbeta segments and 13 reverse primers for TCR Jbeta segments was used. TCRdb took over this immuneACCESS table, retaining in-frame rearrangements with V and J assigned. Such tables are incomplete; in checked studies, under half of the missing clones stem from an unresolved V gene, and the remainder is unexplained. In this sample's table one finds about 38,000 clones. The ten largest clonotypes hold approximately 8.4% of the sample. Sequencing was performed on PBMCs. The source is a man aged 35 to 55 in good health and CMV-seropositive.

The rearrangement joins TRBV29-1 to TRBJ2-2, with TRBD1 matching 9 bases. The germline CDR1 and CDR2 sequences are SQVTM and ANQGSEA. The length of the CDR3 is 13 residues. Trimming removed 6 bases from V and 3 bases from J; junction bases left unmatched: 2. The CDR3 DNA follows: TGCAGCGTAGACAGGGGGGACACCGGGGAGCTGTTTTTT. Translating gives CSVDRGDTGELFF.

The rearrangement links TRBV18 to TRBJ1-1; D is possibly TRBD1 (5 bases). This CDR3 has 15 amino acids. CDR1 and CDR2 (germline): KGHSH, LQKENI. Trimming took off 3 bases at V and 1 base at J, with 12 bases between the two ends. In DNA, the CDR3 is TGTGCCAGCTCACCGGGAACAGGCGAGAACACTGAAGCTTTCTTT. Translated, it gives CASSPGTGENTEAFF.

The V call is TRBV27, the J call TRBJ2-1; 11 positions agree with TRBD2. CDR3 length equals 16 residues. Germline V CDR1 and CDR2: MNHEY, SMNVEV (reference sequence). V was clipped by 5 bases and J by 8 bases; unmatched bases: 11. The CDR3 bases are TGTGCCAGCAGTCTGGATAGCGGGAGGGCCGGGGATGAGCAGTTCTTC. Protein: CASSLDSGRAGDEQFF.

The chain recombines TRBV18 with TRBJ1-5; no firm D call. V was shortened by 4 bases and J by 4 bases, with 5 bases between the two germline ends. This CDR3 is 12 amino acids long. Germline CDR1 and CDR2: KGHSH and LQKENI. CDR3 sequence (DNA): TGTGCCAGCTCACGGGCTAATCAGCCCCAGCATTTT. Its protein product is CASSRANQPQHF. Drawing the rest from reference TRBV18 and TRBJ1-5, the complete variable domain is NAGVMQNPRHLVRRRGQEARLRCSPMKGHSHVYWYRQLPEEGLKFMVYLQKENIIDESGMPKERFSAEFPKEGPSILRIQQVVRGDSAAYFCASSRANQPQHFGDGTRLSIL.

The chain is built from TRBV18 and TRBJ1-1; 7 bases align to TRBD1. This CDR3 spans 13 amino acids. With V trimmed by 4 bases and J by 10 bases, 9 bases remained unmatched. Germline CDR1 KGHSH, CDR2 LQKENI. Here the CDR3 DNA reads TGTGCCAGCTCACGGCCGGGACAGAGTGGAGCTTTCTTT. It translates to CASSRPGQSGAFF.

The chain uses TRBV30 and TRBJ2-5; D ambiguous. V lost 0 bases and J lost 0, with 8 bases in between. Germline V gene data show CDR1 as GTSNPN and CDR2 as SVGIG (reference sequence). CDR3 length: 14 residues. In nucleotides, the CDR3 is TGTGCCTGGAGTGTACCCGGGTACCAAGAGACCCAGTACTTC. Amino acid sequence: CAWSVPGYQETQYF.

The V call is TRBV6-5, the J call TRBJ1-1; 9 bases line up with TRBD1. CDR1 and CDR2 (germline): MNHEY, SVGAGI. The length of the CDR3 is 14 residues. The J segment lost 2 bases and the V segment lost 6 bases, leaving 4 bases of the junction unmatched. The CDR3 nucleotides are TGTGCCAGCAGACCGGGACAGGGAAACACTGAAGCTTTCTTT. It is translated as CASRPGQGNTEAFF.

CDR3 region: CASSLTGANINQPQHF. The DNA of the CDR3 is TGTGCCAGCAGCCTGACAGGGGCTAACATCAATCAGCCCCAGCATTTT. The J gene is TRBJ1-5, the V gene TRBV7-9, with 8 bases fitting TRBD1. There are 16 residues in the CDR3. J lost 3 bases, V lost 5 bases, and 9 bases had no gene match. CDR1 SEHNR and CDR2 FQNEAQ come from the germline V gene (reference sequence). The variable domain in full, completed from reference TRBV7-9 and TRBJ1-5, reads DTGVSQNPRHKITKRGQNVTFRCDPISEHNRLYWYRQTLGQGPEFLTYFQNEAQLEKSRLLSDRFSAERPKGSFSTLEIQRTEQGDSAMYLCASSLTGANINQPQHFGDGTRLSIL.

The chain has TRBV7-3 and TRBJ2-7; 12 bases are a match to TRBD2. Germline assignment: CDR1 SGHTA and CDR2 FQGTGA. J lost 1 base, V lost 5 bases, and 6 bases had no gene match. CDR3 size: 16 residues. CDR3 in amino acids: CASSLTSGSTSYEQYF. Here the CDR3 DNA reads TGTGCCAGCAGCCTGACTAGCGGGAGCACGTCCTACGAGCAGTACTTC.

V is TRBV4-3 and J is TRBJ1-2; 11 positions match TRBD1. This CDR3 has 17 amino acids. Germline V lookup: CDR1 LGHNA, CDR2 YSLEER. V dropped 0 bases and J dropped 1; count of bases not matched to a gene: 4. The CDR3 DNA is TGCGCCAGCAGCCAAGATGGGGGGACAGGGGGTAACTATGGCTACACCTTC. This sequence encodes CASSQDGGTGGNYGYTF.